The rows below give T cell receptor beta chains drawn from one sample of a study of technical replicates of blood from four donors. Here immunoSEQ multiplex PCR was the method, and the copy in TCRdb shows in-frame clones only, minus some. The sample yields 60,000 to 80,000 clones, around nine tenths seen once. The specimen sequenced was T cells isolated from PBMCs. Source of these receptors: a human donor in good health. Both conserved end residues are part of each CDR3. Each record gives: clone size, V gene, J gene, D gene, CDR3 protein, CDR3 DNA. A D gene is named only where the DNA matches it firmly. Some rows have no size entry. The others give once, few or many, or a class for an expanded clone.

size: NA; V: TRBV9; J: TRBJ2-1; D: NA; CDR3: CASSVDQHPYNEQFF; DNA: TGTGCCAGCAGCGTAGACCAACACCCCTACAATGAGCAGTTCTTC
size: NA; V: TRBV27; J: TRBJ1-1; D: NA; CDR3: CASRKTGNTEAFF; DNA: TGTGCCAGCAGGAAGACAGGGAACACTGAAGCTTTCTTT
size: NA; V: TRBV28; J: TRBJ2-7; D: TRBD2; CDR3: CASRQTSGSIYEQYF; DNA: TGTGCCAGCAGGCAGACTAGCGGGAGTATCTACGAGCAGTACTTC
size: NA; V: TRBV18; J: TRBJ2-7; D: NA; CDR3: CASSPLSRQSYEQYF; DNA: TGTGCCAGCTCACCACTTTCCCGACAGTCCTACGAGCAGTACTTC
size: NA; V: TRBV7-2; J: TRBJ2-4; D: NA; CDR3: CASSLDFARENIQYF; DNA: TGTGCCAGCAGCTTAGATTTCGCCAGGGAAAACATTCAGTACTTC
size: NA; V: TRBV29-1; J: TRBJ1-2; D: NA; CDR3: CSVGVNYGYTF; DNA: TGCAGCGTAGGGGTCAACTATGGCTACACCTTC
size: NA; V: TRBV5-4; J: TRBJ1-2; D: NA; CDR3: CASRPGLAETGVGGYTF; DNA: TGTGCCAGCAGACCTGGGTTGGCCGAGACAGGTGTTGGTGGCTACACCTTC
size: NA; V: TRBV7-9; J: TRBJ2-1; D: TRBD2; CDR3: CASSSRLAGAYEQFF; DNA: TGTGCCAGCAGCTCCCGACTAGCGGGAGCGTATGAGCAGTTCTTC
size: NA; V: TRBV5-8; J: TRBJ2-2; D: TRBD2; CDR3: CASSFAGVGELFF; DNA: TGTGCCAGCAGCTTCGCGGGAGTGGGGGAGCTGTTTTTT
size: NA; V: TRBV7-9; J: TRBJ1-2; D: TRBD1; CDR3: CASSQKTGNYGYTF; DNA: TGTGCCAGCTCCCAAAAGACAGGGAACTATGGCTACACCTTC
size: NA; V: TRBV15; J: TRBJ1-4; D: NA; CDR3: CATSRGVTSTNEKLFF; DNA: TGTGCCACCAGCCGGGGGGTCACTTCAACTAATGAAAAACTGTTTTTT
size: NA; V: TRBV15; J: TRBJ1-3; D: NA; CDR3: CATSIDSGEGNTIYF; DNA: TGTGCCACCAGCATAGACAGTGGAGAGGGAAACACCATATATTTT
size: NA; V: TRBV6-1; J: TRBJ1-1; D: TRBD1; CDR3: CASSDAGTGHFEAFF; DNA: TGTGCCAGCAGCGACGCTGGGACAGGGCATTTTGAAGCTTTCTTT
size: NA; V: TRBV11-3; J: TRBJ2-1; D: NA; CDR3: CASSLDRSEQFF; DNA: TGTGCCAGCAGCTTAGATCGGAGTGAGCAGTTCTTC
size: NA; V: TRBV15; J: TRBJ1-4; D: NA; CDR3: CATRGWGDSEKLFF; DNA: TGTGCCACCAGGGGGTGGGGGGATAGTGAAAAACTGTTTTTT
size: NA; V: TRBV5-6; J: TRBJ2-1; D: TRBD1; CDR3: CASSLGQGVYNEQFF; DNA: TGTGCCAGCAGCTTGGGACAGGGGGTCTACAATGAGCAGTTCTTC
size: once; V: TRBV5-1; J: TRBJ1-4; D: TRBD1; CDR3: CASSLGGQNNEKLFF; DNA: TGCGCCAGCAGCTTGGGGGGACAGAATAATGAAAAACTGTTTTTT
size: NA; V: TRBV5-8; J: TRBJ2-3; D: NA; CDR3: CASSPLTRPSTDTQYF; DNA: TGTGCCAGCAGCCCCTTGACTAGACCAAGCACAGATACGCAGTATTTT
size: once; V: TRBV11-3; J: TRBJ2-3; D: TRBD1; CDR3: CASSLDPLGGETDTQYF; DNA: TGTGCCAGCAGCTTAGATCCGTTAGGGGGCGAGACAGATACGCAGTATTTT
size: NA; V: TRBV19; J: TRBJ1-5; D: NA; CDR3: CASSIRDNNQPQHF; DNA: TGTGCCAGTAGTATTAGGGACAACAATCAGCCCCAGCATTTT
size: few; V: TRBV7-3; J: TRBJ1-3; D: TRBD1; CDR3: CASSLKGQGTGNTIYF; DNA: TGTGCCAGCAGCTTAAAGGGACAGGGGACAGGAAACACCATATATTTT
size: NA; V: TRBV19; J: TRBJ1-2; D: NA; CDR3: CASSIIRGSGYTF; DNA: TGTGCCAGTAGTATTATCAGGGGAAGTGGCTACACCTTC
size: NA; V: TRBV29-1; J: TRBJ2-1; D: TRBD2; CDR3: CSVSEGGPSSYNEQFF; DNA: TGCAGCGTTTCCGAGGGAGGGCCCAGCTCCTACAATGAGCAGTTCTTC
size: NA; V: TRBV30; J: TRBJ1-1; D: NA; CDR3: CAWSVSFLVVAFF; DNA: TGTGCCTGGAGTGTCTCCTTCCTAGTGGTGGCTTTCTTT
size: NA; V: TRBV5-1; J: TRBJ2-2; D: NA; CDR3: CASVRGAGPNTGELFF; DNA: TGCGCCAGCGTACGGGGTGCGGGACCGAACACCGGGGAGCTGTTTTTT
size: once; V: TRBV27; J: TRBJ2-1; D: TRBD2; CDR3: CASSLGLAGQGFYNEQFF; DNA: TGTGCCAGCAGTTTGGGACTAGCGGGGCAGGGATTCTACAATGAGCAGTTCTTC
size: few; V: TRBV7-3; J: TRBJ2-1; D: TRBD1; CDR3: CASSPGTGGRNEQFF; DNA: TGTGCCAGCAGCCCCGGGACAGGGGGCCGCAATGAGCAGTTCTTC
size: NA; V: TRBV27; J: TRBJ2-3; D: TRBD2; CDR3: CASKGGRSDTQYF; DNA: TGTGCCAGCAAGGGCGGGAGATCAGATACGCAGTATTTT
size: NA; V: TRBV2; J: TRBJ1-2; D: TRBD1; CDR3: CASSEWKGASGGYTF; DNA: TGTGCCAGCAGTGAATGGAAGGGGGCAAGTGGTGGCTACACCTTC
size: NA; V: TRBV27; J: TRBJ2-3; D: TRBD2; CDR3: CASISAGGLNTDTQYF; DNA: TGTGCCAGCATTTCAGCGGGAGGGCTTAACACAGATACGCAGTATTTT